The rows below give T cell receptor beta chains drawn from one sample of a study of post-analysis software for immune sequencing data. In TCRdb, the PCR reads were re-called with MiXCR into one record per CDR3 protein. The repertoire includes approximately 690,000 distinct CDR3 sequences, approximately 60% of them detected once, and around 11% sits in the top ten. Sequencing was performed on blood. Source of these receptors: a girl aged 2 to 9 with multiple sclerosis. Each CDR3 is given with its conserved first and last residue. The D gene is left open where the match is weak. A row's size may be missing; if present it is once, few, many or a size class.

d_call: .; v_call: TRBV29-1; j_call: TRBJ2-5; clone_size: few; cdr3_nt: TGCAGCGTTGTATACGCAGGAGCAGGGGAGACCCAGTACTTC; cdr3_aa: CSVVYAGAGETQYF
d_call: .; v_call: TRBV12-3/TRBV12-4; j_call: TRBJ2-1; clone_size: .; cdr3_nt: TGTGCCAGCAGCCCACAGATGAGCTCCTACAATGAGCAGTTCTTC; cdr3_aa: CASSPQMSSYNEQFF
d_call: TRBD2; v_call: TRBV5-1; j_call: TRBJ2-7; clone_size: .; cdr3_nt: TGCGCCAGCAGCTGGGATCCTAGCGGAGTATACGAGCAGTACTTC; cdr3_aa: CASSWDPSGVYEQYF
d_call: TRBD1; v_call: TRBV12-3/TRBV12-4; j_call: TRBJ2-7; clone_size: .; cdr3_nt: TGTGCCAGCAGCCCTTCACCGGGACAGGGATTCTACGAGCAGTACTTC; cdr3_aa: CASSPSPGQGFYEQYF
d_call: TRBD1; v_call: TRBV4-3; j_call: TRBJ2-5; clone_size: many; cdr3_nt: TGCGCCAGCAGCCAAGCGACAGGGTCATGGACCCAGTACTTC; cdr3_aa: CASSQATGSWTQYF
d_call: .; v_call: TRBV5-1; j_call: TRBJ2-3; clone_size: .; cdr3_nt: TGCGTCAGCAGCTTGTCCCAGGGAATGCCAGATACGCAGTATTTT; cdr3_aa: CVSSLSQGMPDTQYF
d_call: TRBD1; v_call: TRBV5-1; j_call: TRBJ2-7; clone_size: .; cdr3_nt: TGCGCCAGCAGCGCGACAGGGCACGAGCAGTACTTC; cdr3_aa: CASSATGHEQYF
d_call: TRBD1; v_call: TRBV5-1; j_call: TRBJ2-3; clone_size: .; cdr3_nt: TGCGCCAGCAGCCGCGGACAGGGGGCGAAAGATACGCGGTATTTT; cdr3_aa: CASSRGQGAKDTRYF
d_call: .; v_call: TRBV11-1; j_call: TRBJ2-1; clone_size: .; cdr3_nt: TGTGCCAGCAGCCATCGCTCAGGCGGGTCGGCTGATGAGCAGTTCTTC; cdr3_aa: CASSHRSGGSADEQFF
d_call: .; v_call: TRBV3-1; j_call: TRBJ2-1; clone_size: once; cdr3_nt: TGTGCCAGCAGCCAAGGTCCTACGGGGGACAATGAGCAGTTCTTC; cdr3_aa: CASSQGPTGDNEQFF
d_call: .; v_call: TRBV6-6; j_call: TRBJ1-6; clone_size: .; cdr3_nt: TGTGCCAGCAGTTACCGGCAGACAGCTTCCAATTCACCCCTCCACTTT; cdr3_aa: CASSYRQTASNSPLHF
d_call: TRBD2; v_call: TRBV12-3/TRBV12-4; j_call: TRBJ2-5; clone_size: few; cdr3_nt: TGTGCCAGCAGTTTACAGCGGGGGGGCGAGACCCAGTACTTC; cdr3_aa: CASSLQRGGETQYF
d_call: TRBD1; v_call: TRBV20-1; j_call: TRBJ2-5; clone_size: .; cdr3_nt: TGCAGTGCTAGTGGGGACAGGGTAGAGACCCAGTACTTC; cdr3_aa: CSASGDRVETQYF